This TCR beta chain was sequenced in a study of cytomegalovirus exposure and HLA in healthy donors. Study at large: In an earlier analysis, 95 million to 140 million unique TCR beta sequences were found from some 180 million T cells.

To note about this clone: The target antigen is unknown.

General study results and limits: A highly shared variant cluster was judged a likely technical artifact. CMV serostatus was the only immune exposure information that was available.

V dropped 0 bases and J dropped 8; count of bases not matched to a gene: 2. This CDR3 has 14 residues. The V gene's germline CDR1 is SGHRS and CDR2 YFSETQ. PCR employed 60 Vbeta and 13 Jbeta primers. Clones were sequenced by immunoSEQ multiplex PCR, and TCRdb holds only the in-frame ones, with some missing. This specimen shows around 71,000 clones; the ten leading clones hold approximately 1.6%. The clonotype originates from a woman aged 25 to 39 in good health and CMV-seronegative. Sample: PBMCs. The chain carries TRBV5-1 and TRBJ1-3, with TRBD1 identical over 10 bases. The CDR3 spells CASSLGTGGHTIYF. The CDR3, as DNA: TGCGCCAGCAGCTTGGGGACAGGGGGACACACCATATATTTT.